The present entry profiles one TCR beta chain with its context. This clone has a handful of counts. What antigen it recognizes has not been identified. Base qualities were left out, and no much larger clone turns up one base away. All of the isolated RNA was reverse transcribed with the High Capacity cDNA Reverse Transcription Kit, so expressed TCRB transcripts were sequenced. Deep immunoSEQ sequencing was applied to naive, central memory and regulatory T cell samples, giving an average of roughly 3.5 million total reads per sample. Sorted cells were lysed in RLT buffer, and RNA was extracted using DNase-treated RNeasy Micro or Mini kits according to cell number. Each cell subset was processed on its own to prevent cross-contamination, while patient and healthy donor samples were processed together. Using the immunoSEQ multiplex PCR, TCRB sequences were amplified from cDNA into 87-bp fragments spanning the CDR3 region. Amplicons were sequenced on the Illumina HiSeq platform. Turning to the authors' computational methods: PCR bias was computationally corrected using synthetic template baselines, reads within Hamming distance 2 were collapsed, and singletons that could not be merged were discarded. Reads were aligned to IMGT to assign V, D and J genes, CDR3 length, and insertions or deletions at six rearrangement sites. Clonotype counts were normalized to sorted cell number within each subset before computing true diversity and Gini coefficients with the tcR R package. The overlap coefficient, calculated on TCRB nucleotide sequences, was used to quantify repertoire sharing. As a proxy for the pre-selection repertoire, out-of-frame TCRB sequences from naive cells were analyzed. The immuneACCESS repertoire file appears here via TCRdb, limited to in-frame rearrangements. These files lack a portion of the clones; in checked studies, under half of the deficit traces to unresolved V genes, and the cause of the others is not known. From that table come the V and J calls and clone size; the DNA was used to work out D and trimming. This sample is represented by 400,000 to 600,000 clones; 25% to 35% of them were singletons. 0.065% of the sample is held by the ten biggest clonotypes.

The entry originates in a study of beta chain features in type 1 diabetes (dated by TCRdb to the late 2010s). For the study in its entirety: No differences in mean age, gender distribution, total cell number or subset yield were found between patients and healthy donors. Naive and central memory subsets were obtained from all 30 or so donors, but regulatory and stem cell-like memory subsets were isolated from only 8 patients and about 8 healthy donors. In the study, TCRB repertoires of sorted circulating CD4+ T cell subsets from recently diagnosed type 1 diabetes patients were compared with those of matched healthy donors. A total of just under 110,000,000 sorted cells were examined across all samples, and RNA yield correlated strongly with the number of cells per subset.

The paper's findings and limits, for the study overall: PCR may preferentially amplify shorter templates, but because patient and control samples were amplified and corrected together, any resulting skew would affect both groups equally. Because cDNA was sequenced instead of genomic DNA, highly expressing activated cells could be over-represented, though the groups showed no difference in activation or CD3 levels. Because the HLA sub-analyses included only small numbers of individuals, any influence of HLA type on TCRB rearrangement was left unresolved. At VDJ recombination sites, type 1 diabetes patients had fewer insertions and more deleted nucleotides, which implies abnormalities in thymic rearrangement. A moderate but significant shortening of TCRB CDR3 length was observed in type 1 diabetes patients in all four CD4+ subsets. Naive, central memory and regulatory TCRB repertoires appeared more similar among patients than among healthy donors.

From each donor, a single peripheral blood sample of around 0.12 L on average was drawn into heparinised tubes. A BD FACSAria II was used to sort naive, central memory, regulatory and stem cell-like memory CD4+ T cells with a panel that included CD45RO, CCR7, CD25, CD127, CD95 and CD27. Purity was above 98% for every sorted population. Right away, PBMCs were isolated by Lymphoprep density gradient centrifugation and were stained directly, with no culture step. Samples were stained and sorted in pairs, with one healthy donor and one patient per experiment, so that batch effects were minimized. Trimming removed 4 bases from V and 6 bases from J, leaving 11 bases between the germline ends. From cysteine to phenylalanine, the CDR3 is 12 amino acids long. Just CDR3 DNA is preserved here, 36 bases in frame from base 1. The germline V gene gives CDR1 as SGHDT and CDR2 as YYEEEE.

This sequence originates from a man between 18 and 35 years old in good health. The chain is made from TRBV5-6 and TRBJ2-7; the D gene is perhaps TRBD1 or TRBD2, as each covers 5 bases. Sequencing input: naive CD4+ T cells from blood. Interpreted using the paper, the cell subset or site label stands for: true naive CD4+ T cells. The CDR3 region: CASSPTGGEQYF. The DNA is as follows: TGTGCCAGCAGCCCCACAGGAGGCGAGCAGTACTTC.